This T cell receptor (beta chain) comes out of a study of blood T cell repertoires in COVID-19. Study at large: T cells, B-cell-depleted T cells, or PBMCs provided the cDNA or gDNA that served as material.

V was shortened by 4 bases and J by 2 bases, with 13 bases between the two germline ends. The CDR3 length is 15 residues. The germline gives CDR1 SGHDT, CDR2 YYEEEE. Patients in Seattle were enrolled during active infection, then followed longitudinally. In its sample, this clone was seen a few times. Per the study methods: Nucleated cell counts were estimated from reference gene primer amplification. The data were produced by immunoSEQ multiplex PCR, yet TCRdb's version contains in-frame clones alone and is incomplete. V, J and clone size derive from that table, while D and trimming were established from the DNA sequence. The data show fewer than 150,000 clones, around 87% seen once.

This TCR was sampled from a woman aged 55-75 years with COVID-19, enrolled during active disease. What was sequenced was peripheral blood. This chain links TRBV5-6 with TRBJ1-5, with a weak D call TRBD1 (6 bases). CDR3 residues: CASSPGGAGNQPQHF. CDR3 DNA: TGTGCCAGCAGCCCGGGGGGGGCCGGCAATCAGCCCCAGCATTTT.